This entry describes one TCR beta chain. Its antigen remains unidentified. The data are from a study of cytomegalovirus exposure and HLA in healthy donors. The study, taken as a whole, reports: Accurate HLA-A and HLA-B prediction from TCR beta sequences was reported for most subjects. Several V segments, TRBV6-2 and TRBV6-3 among them, could not be told apart and were dropped. Several of the most significant clusters were apparently associated with common viral pathogens in a later analysis. Analysis was carried out at a later point, and it linked a missense DCLRE1C variant to TCR beta V- and J-gene trimming.

Vbeta (60) and Jbeta (13) primers were used in the PCR. Measured with immunoSEQ multiplex PCR; TCRdb has only the in-frame clones, and not every one. The data hold about 120,000 clones, with roughly 80% observed a single time. CDR1 is SEHNR and CDR2 is FQNEAQ in the germline V gene (reference sequence). The length of the CDR3 is 18 residues. V gave up 5 bases and J gave up 5 bases; unmatched junction bases: 15. The rearrangement uses TRBV7-9 and TRBJ2-5; 12 bases match TRBD2. The sequencing sample was made of PBMCs. This TCR derives from a man aged 25-45 years in good health and CMV-seronegative. The CDR3 is CASSTYLAGGNLLETQYF. CDR3 sequence (DNA): TGTGCCAGCAGCACCTACCTAGCGGGAGGGAATTTGTTGGAGACCCAGTACTTC.